This paragraph reports one T cell receptor (beta chain). Its antigen remains unidentified. This sample is drawn from a study of a mutant IDH1 vaccine in newly diagnosed glioma. As for the study in general: Patients came in for eight vaccinations, in weeks 1, 3, 5, 7, 11, 15, 19 and 23. Beginning 4-6 weeks after radiotherapy alone, or with temozolomide cycles, vaccination took place. Patients got radiotherapy, temozolomide, or both beforehand, and most got both.

This CDR3 spans 13 amino acids. Unmatched junction bases numbered 6, after V lost 9 bases and J lost 4 bases. Germline assignment: CDR1 LNHDA and CDR2 SQIVND (reference sequence). Some clones are missing from TCRdb's copy, which holds only in-frame ones; the method was immunoSEQ multiplex PCR. Among about 21,000 clones listed, roughly 91% were seen once. This sample's time point: week 11, during vaccination. The study gave 300 ug of mutant IDH1 20-mer peptide per vaccine dose, with topical imiquimod. The sequence came from a woman aged 40-49 years with glioma. The chain joins TRBV19 to TRBJ1-1; 9 bases map to TRBD1. The sample in question was PBMCs, obtained from a glioma patient whose treatment included an IDH1 peptide vaccine. The CDR3 reads CASGTGRSTEAFF. CDR3 DNA sequence: TGTGCCAGCGGGACAGGGCGAAGCACTGAAGCTTTCTTT.